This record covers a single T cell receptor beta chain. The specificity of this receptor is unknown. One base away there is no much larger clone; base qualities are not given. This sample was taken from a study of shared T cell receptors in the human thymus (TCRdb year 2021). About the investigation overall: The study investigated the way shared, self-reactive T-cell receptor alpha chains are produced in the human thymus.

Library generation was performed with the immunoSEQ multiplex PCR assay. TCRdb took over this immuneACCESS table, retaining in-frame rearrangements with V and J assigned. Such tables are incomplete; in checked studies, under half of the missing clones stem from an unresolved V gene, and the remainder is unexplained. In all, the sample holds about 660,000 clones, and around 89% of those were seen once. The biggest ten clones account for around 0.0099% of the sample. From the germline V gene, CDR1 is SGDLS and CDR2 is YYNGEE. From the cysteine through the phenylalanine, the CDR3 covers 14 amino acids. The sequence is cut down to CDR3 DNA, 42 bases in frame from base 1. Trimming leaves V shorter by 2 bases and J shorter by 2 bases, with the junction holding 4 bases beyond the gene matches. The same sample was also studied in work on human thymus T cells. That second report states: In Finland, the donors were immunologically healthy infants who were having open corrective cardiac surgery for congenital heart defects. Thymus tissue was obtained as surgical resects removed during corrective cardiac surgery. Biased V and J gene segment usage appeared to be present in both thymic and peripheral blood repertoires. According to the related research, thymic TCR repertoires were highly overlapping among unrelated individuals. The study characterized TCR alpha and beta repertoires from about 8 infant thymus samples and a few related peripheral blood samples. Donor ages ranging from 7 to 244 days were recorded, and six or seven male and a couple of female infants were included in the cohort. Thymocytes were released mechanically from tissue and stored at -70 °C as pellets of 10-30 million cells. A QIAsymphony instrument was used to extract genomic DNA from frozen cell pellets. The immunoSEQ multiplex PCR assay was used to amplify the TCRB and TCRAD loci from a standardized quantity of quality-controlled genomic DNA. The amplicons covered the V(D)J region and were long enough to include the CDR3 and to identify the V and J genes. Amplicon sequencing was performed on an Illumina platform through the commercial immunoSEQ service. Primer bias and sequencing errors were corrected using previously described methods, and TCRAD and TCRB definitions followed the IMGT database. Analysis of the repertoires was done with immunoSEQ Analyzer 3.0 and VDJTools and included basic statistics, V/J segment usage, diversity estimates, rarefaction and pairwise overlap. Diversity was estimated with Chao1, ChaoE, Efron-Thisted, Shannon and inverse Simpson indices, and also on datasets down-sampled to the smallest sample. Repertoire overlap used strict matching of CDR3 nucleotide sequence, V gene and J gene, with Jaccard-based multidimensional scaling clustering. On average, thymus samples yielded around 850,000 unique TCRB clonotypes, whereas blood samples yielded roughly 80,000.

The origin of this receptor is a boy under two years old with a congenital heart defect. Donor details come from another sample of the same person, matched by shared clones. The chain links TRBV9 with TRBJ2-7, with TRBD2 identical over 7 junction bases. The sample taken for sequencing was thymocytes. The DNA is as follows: TGTGCCAGCAGCGTTGAGCGGGACCCCTACGAGCAGTACTTC. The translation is CASSVERDPYEQYF.